The clone carrying this T cell receptor beta chain has more than one count but fewer than ten. What it binds is unknown. These data come from a study of cytomegalovirus exposure and HLA in healthy donors. Study findings and constraints: Researchers catalogued about 150 TCR beta chains as cytomegalovirus-associated. Despite most TCR sequences being rare, some public TCRs occurred in many donors. Sequencing likely caused a cluster of highly shared sequence variants.

PCR was performed using 60 Vbeta and 13 Jbeta primers. Repertoires were generated with immunoSEQ multiplex PCR, while TCRdb's copy carries only in-frame clones and drops some. Counted here are approximately 78,000 clones, 60% to 75% occurring once; the ten biggest clones make up about 20%. This sequence was found in a man between 35 and 55 years old in good health and CMV-seropositive. Sequencing input: PBMCs.

CDR3 bases: TGTGCCACCAGCTATGGGACACCCAACTACGAGCAGTACTTC. Protein sequence: CATSYGTPNYEQYF. The chain uses TRBV15 and TRBJ2-7, with a possible D match to TRBD1 (6 bases). V gave up 5 bases and J gave up 3 bases, with 14 bases separating them. In germline, CDR1 is LNHNV, CDR2 YYDKDF (reference sequence). This CDR3 spans 14 amino acids.